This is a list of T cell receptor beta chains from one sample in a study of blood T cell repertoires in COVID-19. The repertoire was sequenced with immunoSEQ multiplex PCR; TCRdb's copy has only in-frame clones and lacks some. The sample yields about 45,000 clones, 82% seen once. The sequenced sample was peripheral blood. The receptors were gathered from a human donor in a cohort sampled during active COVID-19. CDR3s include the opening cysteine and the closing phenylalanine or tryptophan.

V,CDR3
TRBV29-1,CSVDQFQGTDTQYF
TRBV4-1,CASSQGRIGTTYEQYF
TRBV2,CASELAARPGTDTQYF
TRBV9,CASSVYNYGYTF
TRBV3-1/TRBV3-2,CASRGEDYGYTF
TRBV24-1,CATSDYGTPPNPNTGELFF
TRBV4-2,CASSPGQGDEKLFF
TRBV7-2,CASSLGGLRFGRWGQPQHF
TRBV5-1,CASSFQGGYEQYF
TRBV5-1,CARGSHPQSYEQYF
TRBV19,CASSIRASGNSGELFF
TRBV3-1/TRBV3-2,CASSLREGETQYF
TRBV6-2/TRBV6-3,CASSYGWQAAAQYF
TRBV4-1,CASSQDGGRETQYF
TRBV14,CASSPEAGALGDEQFF
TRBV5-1,CASSSQGAGETQYF
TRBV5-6,CASSLLGSQETQYF
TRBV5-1,CASSRSGGPDTQYF
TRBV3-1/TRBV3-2,CASSQGSAGDAYNEQFF
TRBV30,CAWRRAGVYEQYF
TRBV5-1,CASSADTETQYF
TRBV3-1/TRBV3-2,CASRKTRRWLAGGPRTDTQYF
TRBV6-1,CASSEGISGGAGELFF
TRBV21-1,CASSKGADNSYEQYF
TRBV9,CASSVSGLVNDEQFF
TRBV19,CASSIVGGGETQYF
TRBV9,CASSPRASGSTGELFF
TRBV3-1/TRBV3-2,CASSRDPSREVSREQYF
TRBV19,CASSTGWTTNEKLFF
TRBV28,CASSAPSGGSYEQYF
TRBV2,CAFGLAGETQYF
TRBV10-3,CAISDRETQPQHF
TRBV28,CASTDRAVTQYF
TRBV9,CASSVDSGDNEQFF
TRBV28,CASTFAGQISYEQYF
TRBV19,CASRAQGTSFYEQYF
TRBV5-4,CASSLMGLAGDTQYF
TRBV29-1,CSVKGLAITDTQYF
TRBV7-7,CASSESGEPTQETQYF
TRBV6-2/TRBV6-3,CASSYRRVYYNEQFF
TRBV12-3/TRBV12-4,CASSRTGAYEQYF
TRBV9,CASSVGGRLDYNEQFF
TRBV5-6,CASSRLAGGGTDTQYF
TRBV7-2,CASSPRDRAYEQYF
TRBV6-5,CASSLDRPKLFF
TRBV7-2,CASSVGPSGRTTSYEQYF
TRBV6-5,CASRYGQGAYEQYF
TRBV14,CASSRKGLAGVGDTQYF